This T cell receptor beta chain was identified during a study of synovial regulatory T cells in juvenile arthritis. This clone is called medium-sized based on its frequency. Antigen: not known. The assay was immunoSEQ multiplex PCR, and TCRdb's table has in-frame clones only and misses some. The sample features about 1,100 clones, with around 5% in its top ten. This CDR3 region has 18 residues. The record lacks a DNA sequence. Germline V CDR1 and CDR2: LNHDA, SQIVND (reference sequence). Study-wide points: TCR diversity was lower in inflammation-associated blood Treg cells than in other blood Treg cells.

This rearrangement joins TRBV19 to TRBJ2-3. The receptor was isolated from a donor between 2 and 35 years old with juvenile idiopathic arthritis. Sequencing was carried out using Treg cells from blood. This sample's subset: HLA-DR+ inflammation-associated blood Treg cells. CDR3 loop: CASSSSFLTGLTTDTQYF.